This TCR beta chain was observed in a study of CD8+CD57+ T cells in acquired aplastic anemia. For CDR3 and TCR beta VDJ profiling, genomic DNA was the template used. TCRdb reprocessed the reads via MiXCR and lists one record per CDR3 protein. The sample lists about 160,000 distinct CDR3 sequences, 70% to 75% occurring once. This CDR3 has 15 residues. V lost 6 bases, J lost 2 bases, and 13 bases lay in between. Germline assignment: CDR1 MNHEY and CDR2 SVGAGI. Remarks on this clonotype: Its antigen is not identified.

Before being chosen for sequencing, patients had shown CD8+CD57+ cell expansion by flow cytometry. The study's findings and limits: It was found that almost 30 CD8+ CDR3 sequences were shared between patients and controls.

The sequence was obtained from a human donor with aplastic anemia. The sample consisted of sorted CD4+, CD8+, or CD8+CD57+ T cells (not recorded which) from PBMCs. This chain links TRBV6-5 with TRBJ2-2; D remains ambiguous. CDR3 protein: CASSLIGPNTGELFF. Written as DNA, the CDR3 is TGTGCCAGCAGCCTAATCGGTCCTAACACCGGGGAGCTGTTTTTT.